The rows below give T cell receptor beta chains drawn from one sample of a study of blood T cell repertoires in COVID-19. Sequencing was performed with immunoSEQ multiplex PCR; in TCRdb, only in-frame clones are kept and a portion is missing. Of 310,000 or so clones listed, around 90% are singletons. The source material was PBMCs or T cells enriched from blood (not recorded which). All receptors come from a woman younger than 45 who had recovered from COVID-19. The conserved cysteine and the conserved F or W are not part of the CDR3 here.

>11|TRBV11-3|TRBJ2-2
ASSLAAEGELF
>12|TRBV19|TRBJ1-2
ASSIPGEDYGYT
>13|TRBV7-2|TRBJ2-7
ASSLRQGAFYEQY
>13|TRBV7-9|TRBJ1-3
ASSLTGSSGNTIY
>10|TRBV11-2|TRBJ2-1
ASSLSGHEQF
>12|TRBV7-2|TRBJ2-1
ASSHGRANNEQF
>11|TRBV7-3|TRBJ2-1
ASGAGGYNEQF
>16|TRBV5-1|TRBJ2-2
ASSQGLAGGPGTGELF
>11|TRBV30|TRBJ1-2
AWSVGHGYGYT
>13|TRBV29-1|TRBJ1-1
SVEARTGVNTEAF
>10|TRBV19|TRBJ1-5
ASSIDPVPQH
>14|TRBV6-2/TRBV6-3|TRBJ2-7
ASSSPRLAGLYEQY
>13|TRBV6-2/TRBV6-3|TRBJ1-5
ASSYRRQAYQPQH
>12|TRBV6-2/TRBV6-3|TRBJ2-5
ASSLAGVDETQY
>10|TRBV13|TRBJ2-7
ASSWTSSEQY
>13|TRBV19|TRBJ1-3
ASSIQGGAGNTIY
>13|TRBV5-8|TRBJ1-4
ASSLRGPYNEKLF
>12|TRBV9|TRBJ1-1
ASSVGQGNTEAF
>14|TRBV5-5|TRBJ1-1
ASSFYRDRGNTEAF
>14|TRBV10-3|TRBJ2-3
AISDRGGEHGDTQY
>12|TRBV18|TRBJ2-1
ASSPLTLGNEQF
>11|TRBV28|TRBJ1-1
ASSLSVNTEAF
>10|TRBV27|TRBJ1-5
ASTQGNQPQH
>12|TRBV5-1|TRBJ2-1
ASILTSGSNEQF
>10|TRBV18|TRBJ2-1
ASSLGADEQF
>9|TRBV28|TRBJ2-7
ASSLLYEQY
>16|TRBV9|TRBJ2-2
ASSVGSSGRFGTGELF
>11|TRBV25-1|TRBJ1-2
ASSLGTAYGYT
>15|TRBV15|TRBJ2-7
ATSRDLPGLLTYEQY
>12|TRBV11-2|TRBJ2-5
ASSLGGPQETQY
>13|TRBV11-3|TRBJ2-3
ASSPTSGRADTQY
>16|TRBV7-2|TRBJ2-1
ASSLAIAGGSSYNEQF
>15|TRBV9|TRBJ2-1
ASSVYVSASGYNEQF
>15|TRBV27|TRBJ1-5
ASSSSGTGGRSQPQH
>18|TRBV28|TRBJ1-5
ASSLEDRGARPYSNQPQH
>16|TRBV2|TRBJ1-6
ASSEGQKFSSYNSPLH
>12|TRBV6-4|TRBJ1-4
ASGGTGANEKLF
>10|TRBV24-1|TRBJ1-5
ATSTGAQPQH
>17|TRBV5-1|TRBJ2-6
ASSLDTQVVVSGANVLT
>12|TRBV4-1|TRBJ1-2
ASSPLQGARGYT
>11|TRBV5-1|TRBJ2-7
ASSIGRASEQY
>13|TRBV5-1|TRBJ2-7
ASSLEGLGTYEQY
>17|TRBV7-2|TRBJ1-6
ASSLAPTGTGGVNSPLH
>13|TRBV7-9|TRBJ2-5
ASSLETGAQETQY
>15|TRBV7-9|TRBJ1-2
ASSLVPGGGGGYGYT
>11|TRBV7-9|TRBJ1-5
ASSLQGGKPQH
>10|TRBV6-1|TRBJ2-3
ASSEFRYTQY
>12|TRBV6-5|TRBJ2-7
ASSSGQSPHEQY
>11|TRBV5-1|TRBJ2-7
ASSLARTYEQY
>12|TRBV15|TRBJ2-7
ATSKDRGIYEQY
>11|TRBV7-3|TRBJ1-2
ASSSRIGYGYT
>10|TRBV3-1/TRBV3-2|TRBJ2-7
ASSGDSYEQY
>12|TRBV7-3|TRBJ2-1
ASSLSAGTNEQF
>12|TRBV7-9|TRBJ1-3
ASSSTGAGNTIY